This is a list of T cell receptor beta chains from one sample in a study of T cell changes during pregnancy in multiple sclerosis. Sequencing used immunoSEQ multiplex PCR; TCRdb keeps in-frame clones, though not all of them. The repertoire holds about 40,000 clones, with around 94% as singletons. Here the sequenced sample was peripheral blood, taken in the third trimester of pregnancy. The receptors stem from a female donor with multiple sclerosis, enrolled in a pregnancy study. Each CDR3 is given with its conserved first and last residue. The D gene is left open where the match is weak. Clone size, where shown, is once, few, many, or a class for clones that have expanded.

clone_size	j_call	d_call	v_call	cdr3_aa	cdr3_nt
NA	TRBJ2-5	NA	TRBV5-4	CASSGPDSKETQYF	TGTGCCAGCAGCGGGCCGGACTCGAAAGAGACCCAGTACTTC
NA	TRBJ2-5	TRBD2	TRBV7-9	CASSLLAGSGETQYF	TGTGCCAGCAGCTTACTAGCGGGGAGTGGGGAGACCCAGTACTTC
NA	TRBJ2-1	TRBD1	TRBV13	CASSSWAGTGKRVSYNEQFF	TGTGCCAGCAGCTCCTGGGCCGGGACAGGGAAAAGGGTGTCCTACAATGAGCAGTTCTTC
NA	TRBJ1-1	TRBD1	TRBV9	CASSNRQGTLSEAFF	TGTGCCAGCAGCAATCGACAGGGCACCCTCTCTGAAGCTTTCTTT
NA	TRBJ1-4	TRBD1	TRBV5-1	CASSSGQPNEKLFF	TGCGCCAGCAGCTCGGGACAGCCTAATGAAAAACTGTTTTTT
NA	TRBJ2-1	NA	TRBV18	CASSPYRGSYNEQFF	TGTGCCAGCTCGCCTTATCGGGGATCCTACAATGAGCAGTTCTTC
NA	TRBJ1-1	TRBD1	TRBV15	CATSRDPRRGHNTEAFF	TGTGCCACCAGCAGAGATCCGCGGAGGGGGCACAACACTGAAGCTTTCTTT
NA	TRBJ1-1	TRBD1	TRBV7-9	CASSSSGGALNTEAFF	TGTGCCAGCAGCTCCTCAGGGGGCGCGTTGAACACTGAAGCTTTCTTT
NA	TRBJ2-7	NA	TRBV5-6	CASSAYDRVSYEQYF	TGTGCCAGCAGCGCTTATGACAGAGTTAGTTACGAGCAGTACTTC
NA	TRBJ2-1	TRBD2	TRBV28	CASSFGLAGGREQFF	TGTGCCAGCAGTTTTGGGCTAGCGGGAGGAAGGGAGCAGTTCTTC
NA	TRBJ1-6	NA	TRBV30	CAWNRDNSPLHF	TGTGCCTGGAACAGGGATAATTCACCCCTCCACTTT
NA	TRBJ2-7	TRBD1	TRBV2	CATQTGASYEQYF	TGTGCCACTCAGACAGGGGCATCCTACGAGCAGTACTTC
NA	TRBJ2-4	TRBD1	TRBV27	CASSPPGQGDPLGYF	TGTGCCAGCTCTCCTCCGGGACAGGGGGACCCCTTAGGGTACTTC
NA	TRBJ1-1	NA	TRBV4-2	CASSQGAGGNTEAFF	TGTGCCAGCAGCCAGGGAGCGGGGGGTAACACTGAAGCTTTCTTT
NA	TRBJ1-1	TRBD1	TRBV5-6	CASSFSRGSTEAFF	TGTGCCAGCAGCTTTTCCAGGGGGAGCACTGAAGCTTTCTTT
NA	TRBJ2-5	TRBD2	TRBV11-2	CASRLTSGGQETQYF	TGTGCCAGCAGGCTGACTAGCGGGGGACAAGAGACCCAGTACTTC
once	TRBJ1-1	TRBD1	TRBV18	CATADRGHPNTEAFF	TGTGCCACCGCAGACAGGGGGCATCCGAACACTGAAGCTTTCTTT
NA	TRBJ2-7	TRBD2	TRBV2	CASWVGGTYEQYF	TGTGCCAGCTGGGTGGGAGGGACCTACGAGCAGTACTTC
NA	TRBJ2-7	TRBD2	TRBV5-4	CASSSRPSGGHEQYF	TGTGCCAGCAGCTCCCGGCCTAGCGGGGGCCACGAGCAGTACTTC
NA	TRBJ2-3	NA	TRBV28	CASSSADTQYF	TGTGCCAGCAGTTCGGCAGATACGCAGTATTTT
NA	TRBJ1-2	NA	TRBV9	CASSDSLREDTTNYGYTF	TGTGCCAGCAGCGATTCCCTCCGGGAGGACACAACTAACTATGGCTACACCTTC
few	TRBJ1-6	TRBD1	TRBV23-1	CASSQPDRAEDNSPLHF	TGCGCCAGCAGTCAACCCGACAGGGCCGAAGATAATTCACCCCTCCACTTT
NA	TRBJ1-5	NA	TRBV5-5	CASSLGQGGQPQHF	TGTGCCAGCAGCTTGGGGCAGGGAGGTCAGCCCCAGCATTTT
NA	TRBJ2-3	NA	TRBV12-5	CASGDPLGGASDTQYF	TGTGCTAGTGGAGACCCCCTCGGGGGAGCGTCAGATACGCAGTATTTT
NA	TRBJ1-3	TRBD1	TRBV29-1	CSVMTGESGNTIYF	TGCAGCGTGATGACAGGGGAGTCTGGAAACACCATATATTTT
NA	TRBJ2-2	NA	TRBV7-8	CASSFGIGDPGELFF	TGTGCCAGCAGCTTTGGAATCGGGGATCCCGGGGAGCTGTTTTTT
NA	TRBJ2-1	TRBD1	TRBV7-9	CASSLWGQGRWGVGNEQFF	TGTGCCAGCAGCTTATGGGGACAGGGTCGATGGGGAGTGGGGAATGAGCAGTTCTTC
NA	TRBJ2-7	TRBD2	TRBV7-2	CASSLRGASGRIYEQYF	TGTGCCAGCAGCTTAAGGGGGGCTAGCGGGAGGATTTACGAGCAGTACTTC
NA	TRBJ2-7	NA	TRBV29-1	CSVEIGSGGSSQYF	TGCAGCGTTGAAATAGGGAGTGGGGGGTCCTCCCAGTACTTC
NA	TRBJ1-1	TRBD1	TRBV25-1	CASSPGQGRFTFF	TGTGCCAGCAGCCCGGGACAGGGGCGTTTCACTTTCTTT
NA	TRBJ1-4	NA	TRBV5-6	CASSLRSGEKLFF	TGTGCCAGCAGCTTGCGGAGTGGGGAAAAACTGTTTTTT
NA	TRBJ1-4	TRBD1	TRBV5-1	CASSRQGKSNEKLFF	TGCGCCAGCAGTCGACAGGGGAAGTCTAATGAAAAACTGTTTTTT
NA	TRBJ1-2	NA	TRBV7-2	CASSRSRGNLNYGYTF	TGTGCCAGCAGCCGGAGCCGAGGGAACCTGAACTATGGCTACACCTTC
NA	TRBJ1-4	TRBD1	TRBV7-6	CASSRGGTNEKLFF	TGTGCCAGCAGCCGAGGGGGCACTAATGAAAAACTGTTTTTT
NA	TRBJ2-3	NA	TRBV21-1	CASSTNATQGKEDTQYF	TGTGCCAGCAGCACAAACGCTACACAGGGTAAGGAAGATACGCAGTATTTT
once	TRBJ1-5	NA	TRBV4-1	CASSSYRDSNQPQHF	TGCGCCAGCAGCTCTTACAGGGATAGCAATCAGCCCCAGCATTTT
NA	TRBJ1-3	TRBD1	TRBV9	CASSVWGQASGNTIYF	TGTGCCAGCAGCGTATGGGGACAGGCCTCTGGAAACACCATATATTTT
NA	TRBJ1-1	NA	TRBV30	CAWSVRTGLGTEAFF	TGTGCCTGGAGTGTACGAACAGGGCTGGGGACTGAAGCTTTCTTT
NA	TRBJ2-5	NA	TRBV28	CASRVIDGETQYF	TGTGCCAGCAGAGTCATCGACGGGGAGACCCAGTACTTC
NA	TRBJ2-1	TRBD2	TRBV6-1	CASSDGMSSGVPAYNEQFF	TGTGCCAGCAGTGATGGGATGTCTAGCGGGGTTCCCGCCTACAATGAGCAGTTCTTC
NA	TRBJ2-1	NA	TRBV18	CASSPLSGDLYNEQFF	TGTGCCAGCTCACCACTTAGCGGAGACCTCTACAATGAGCAGTTCTTC
NA	TRBJ1-5	TRBD1	TRBV4-2	CASSQRDRDVQPQHF	TGTGCCAGCAGCCAGAGAGACAGGGATGTTCAGCCCCAGCATTTT
NA	TRBJ2-7	TRBD2	TRBV5-1	CASNPGLAGGIDEQYF	TGCGCCAGCAACCCGGGACTAGCGGGAGGGATCGACGAGCAGTACTTC
once	TRBJ1-2	NA	TRBV11-3	CASSPQFGGGGYTF	TGTGCCAGCAGCCCTCAGTTTGGGGGCGGCGGCTACACCTTC
NA	TRBJ2-7	NA	TRBV7-9	CASSPPGVNYEQYF	TGTGCCAGCAGCCCCCCGGGGGTAAACTACGAGCAGTACTTC
NA	TRBJ2-1	NA	TRBV19	CASKAFNRGEQFF	TGTGCCAGTAAGGCTTTCAATCGGGGTGAGCAGTTCTTC
NA	TRBJ2-5	TRBD2	TRBV2	CASRVSGGGDAQYF	TGTGCCAGCAGAGTTAGCGGCGGGGGGGATGCCCAGTACTTC
NA	TRBJ2-7	NA	TRBV11-3	CASSFLVGSSAYEQYF	TGTGCCAGCAGCTTTCTGGTTGGCAGTTCAGCCTACGAGCAGTACTTC
NA	TRBJ1-1	NA	TRBV27	CASRPQGPTEAFF	TGTGCCAGCAGACCCCAGGGGCCCACTGAAGCTTTCTTT
NA	TRBJ2-7	NA	TRBV5-1	CASSLERTGEQYF	TGCGCCAGCAGCTTGGAGAGAACGGGCGAGCAGTACTTC
NA	TRBJ2-5	TRBD2	TRBV29-1	CSVAASGGAYQETQYF	TGCAGCGTTGCGGCTAGCGGGGGGGCGTACCAAGAGACCCAGTACTTC
NA	TRBJ2-7	TRBD1	TRBV29-1	CSVFSGTGHSYEQYF	TGCAGCGTCTTCTCTGGGACAGGTCATTCCTACGAGCAGTACTTC
NA	TRBJ2-2	NA	TRBV19	CATEGVAGLNTGELFF	TGTGCCACCGAAGGGGTGGCGGGACTGAACACCGGGGAGCTGTTTTTT